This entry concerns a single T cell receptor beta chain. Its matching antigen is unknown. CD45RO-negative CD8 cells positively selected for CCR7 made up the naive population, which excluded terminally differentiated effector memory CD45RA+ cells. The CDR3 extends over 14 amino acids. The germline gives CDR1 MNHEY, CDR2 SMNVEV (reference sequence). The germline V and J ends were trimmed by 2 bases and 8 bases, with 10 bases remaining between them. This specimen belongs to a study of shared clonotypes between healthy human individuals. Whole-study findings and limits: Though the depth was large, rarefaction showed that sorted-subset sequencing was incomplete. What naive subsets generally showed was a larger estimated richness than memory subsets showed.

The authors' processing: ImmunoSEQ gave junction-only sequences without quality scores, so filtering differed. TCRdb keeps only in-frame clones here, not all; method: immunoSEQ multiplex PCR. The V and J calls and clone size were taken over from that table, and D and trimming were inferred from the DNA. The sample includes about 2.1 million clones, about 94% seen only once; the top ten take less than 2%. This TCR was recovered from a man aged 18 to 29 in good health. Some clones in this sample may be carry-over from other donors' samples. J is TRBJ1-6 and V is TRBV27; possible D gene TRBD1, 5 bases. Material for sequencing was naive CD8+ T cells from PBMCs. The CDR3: CASSLRGADSPLHF. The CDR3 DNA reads TGTGCCAGCAGTTTACGAGGGGCCGATTCACCCCTCCACTTT.